Described below is a single T cell receptor (beta chain) sequence and its context. Its matching antigen is unknown. V lost 1 base and J 4 bases, leaving 14 bases between the germline ends. CDR1 is SEHNR, CDR2 FQNEAQ, per germline (reference sequence). The CDR3 has 17 residues. The data derive from a study of T cell repertoires in cytomegalovirus infection. One entry per CDR3 protein, called by TCRdb with MiXCR from the reads. The data contain 550,000 to 850,000 distinct CDR3 sequences, around a third of them singletons. The sequences come from cultured PBMCs, collected from culture after CMV antigen stimulation. The rearrangement links TRBV7-9 to TRBJ1-6; D gene uncertain. The TCR sequence derives from a human donor in good health (CMV status not recorded). Some clones in this sample may be carry-over from other donors' samples. The CDR3 loop is CASSLVGAGLYNSPLHF. CDR3 bases: TGTGCCAGCAGCTTAGTTGGCGCAGGACTTTATAATTCACCCCTCCACTTT.